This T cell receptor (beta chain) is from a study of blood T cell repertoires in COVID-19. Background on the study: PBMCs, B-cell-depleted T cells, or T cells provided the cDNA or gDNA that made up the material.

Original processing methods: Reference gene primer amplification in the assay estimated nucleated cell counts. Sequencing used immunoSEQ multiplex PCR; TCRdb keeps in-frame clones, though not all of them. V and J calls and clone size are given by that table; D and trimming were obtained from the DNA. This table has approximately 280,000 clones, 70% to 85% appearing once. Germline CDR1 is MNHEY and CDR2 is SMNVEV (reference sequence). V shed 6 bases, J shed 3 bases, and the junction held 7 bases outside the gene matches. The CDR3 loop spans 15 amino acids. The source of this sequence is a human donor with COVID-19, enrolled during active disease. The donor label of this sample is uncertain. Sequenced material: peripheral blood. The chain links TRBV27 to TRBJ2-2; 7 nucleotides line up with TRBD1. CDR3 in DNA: TGTGCCAGCAGCCACCGGACAGGAGACACCGGGGAGCTGTTTTTT. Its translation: CASSHRTGDTGELFF.